The sequence of this T cell receptor beta chain was determined in a study of T-cell reconstitution after alpha-beta-depleted transplantation in children. CDR1 and CDR2 from the germline V gene are MNHEY and SVGEGT. This CDR3 contains 17 residues. The ends lost 3 bases at V and 4 bases at J; junction bases unmatched: 11. Unique molecular identifiers were used in preparing the TCRbeta library. TCRdb analysed the PCR reads with MiXCR anew, one entry per CDR3 protein. The sample records 190,000 or so distinct CDR3 sequences, about 6.4% being singletons. This clonotype was seen repeatedly, ten times or more.

The chain uses TRBV6-2 or TRBV6-3 and TRBJ2-1, with 8 nucleotides matching TRBD2. Sequenced material: PBMCs from the stem cell graft donor, taken from the stem cell graft. This TCR was sampled from a human donor who donated a stem cell graft to a child with Wiskott-Aldrich syndrome. The CDR3 loop reads CASSYTKRERRYNEQFF. DNA for the CDR3: TGTGCCAGCAGTTATACAAAGCGGGAGAGAAGGTACAATGAGCAGTTCTTC.